These 6 T cell receptor beta chains share one sample of origin, sequenced in a study of blood T cell repertoires in COVID-19 (dated by TCRdb to between 2020 and 2021). Receptors were amplified or captured by the immunoSEQ multiplex PCR assay. TCRdb retrieved this table from immuneACCESS and kept in-frame rearrangements only. Not all clones are present; in checked studies, unresolved V genes account for under half, and no reason is known for the remainder. This sample holds tens of thousands of clones; about 80% were observed only once. The ten largest clones capture approximately 21% of the sample. What was sequenced was peripheral blood. These receptors originate from an elderly woman with acute or convalescent COVID-19.

The gene calls are TRBV9 and TRBJ2-2, with a tentative D call TRBD2 (5 bases). Looked up from germline, CDR1 is SGDLS and CDR2 is YYNGEE. Trimming stripped 2 bases from V and 1 base from J, with 15 bases between. CDR3 length equals 17 residues. As DNA, the CDR3 is TGTGCCAGCAGCGTTTCTTCCTCGCGGGTGAACACCGGGGAGCTGTTTTTT. It specifies CASSVSSSRVNTGELFF.

The rearrangement joins TRBV18 to TRBJ2-5; the D gene is possibly TRBD1 (5 bases). The V end lost 3 bases, the J end lost 5 bases, and 13 bases lay between the germline ends. This CDR3 has 14 amino acids. The V gene's germline CDR1 is KGHSH and CDR2 LQKENI. The CDR3 loop reads CASSPGQGWETQYF. For the CDR3, the DNA is TGTGCCAGCTCACCCGGGCAGGGCTGGGAGACCCAGTACTTC.

This clone was detected only a few times. This CDR3 reads CASSLQGQPQHF. DNA of the CDR3: TGTGCCAGCAGCTTACAGGGACAGCCCCAGCATTTT. This chain joins TRBV13 and TRBJ1-5, with D maybe TRBD1 (5 bases). Between the trimmed V and J ends, which lost 2 bases and 7 bases, there was a span of 6 bases. This CDR3 is built from 12 residues. CDR1 and CDR2 from the germline V gene are PRHDT and FYEKMQ (reference sequence).

The chain couples TRBV5-1 to TRBJ2-2; 8 nucleotides match TRBD2. The CDR3 contains 16 residues. V was pared by 2 bases and J by 2 bases, with 5 bases of the junction left unmatched. The V gene's germline CDR1 is SGHRS and CDR2 YFSETQ. The CDR3 DNA reads TGCGCCAGCAGCTTTGGACTAGCAGTTAACACCGGGGAGCTGTTTTTT. This translates into CASSFGLAVNTGELFF.

The J gene is TRBJ2-1, the V gene TRBV10-3, with 7 bases fitting TRBD2. Per germline, CDR1 ENHRY and CDR2 SYGVKD. V dropped 1 base and J dropped 3; count of bases not matched to a gene: 6. CDR3 length equals 16 residues. The CDR3 region is CAISEFAGAIYNEQFF. The CDR3 region has the DNA TGTGCCATCAGTGAGTTTGCGGGAGCGATCTACAATGAGCAGTTCTTC.

The gene calls are TRBV7-9 and TRBJ1-1; weak D call: TRBD1 (6 bases). The V end was cut by 1 base, the J end by 5 bases, with 8 bases between. The germline CDR1 and CDR2 sequences are SEHNR and FQNEAQ (reference sequence). The CDR3 consists of 13 residues. The CDR3 DNA is TGTGCCAGCAGCTTAGATGGACAGACTGAAGCTTTCTTT. It translates to CASSLDGQTEAFF.